Listed below are T cell receptor beta chains from one sample, sequenced in a study of blood T cell repertoires in COVID-19. Here immunoSEQ multiplex PCR was the method, and the copy in TCRdb shows in-frame clones only, minus some. The sample comprises 55,000 to 90,000 clones, 88% of which are singletons, and roughly 1.4% rests with the top ten. Source material: peripheral blood. All receptors derive from a human donor in a cohort sampled during active COVID-19. Each CDR3 is given with its conserved first and last residue. A D gene is named only where the DNA matches it firmly.

V	J	D	CDR3	DNA
TRBV28	TRBJ2-7	NA	CASSLYLKREEFEQYF	TGTGCCAGCAGTTTATATCTGAAGAGAGAGGAGTTCGAGCAGTACTTC
TRBV5-5	TRBJ1-2	NA	CASSFKLPGEGYGYTF	TGTGCCAGCAGCTTTAAGCTTCCAGGGGAGGGCTATGGCTACACCTTC
TRBV7-2	TRBJ2-5	NA	CASSPSYGSAVQRETQYF	TGTGCCAGCAGCCCTAGTTACGGGTCAGCGGTACAACGAGAGACCCAGTACTTC
TRBV9	TRBJ1-2	NA	CASSAGAGPNYGYTF	TGTGCCAGCAGCGCTGGGGCCGGCCCTAACTATGGCTACACCTTC
TRBV24-1	TRBJ2-1	NA	CATKGEGSYNEQFF	TGTGCCACCAAGGGAGAGGGATCCTACAATGAGCAGTTCTTC
TRBV2	TRBJ1-3	NA	CASSPDRPSGNTIYF	TGTGCCAGCAGTCCTGACAGGCCCTCTGGAAACACCATATATTTT
TRBV2	TRBJ2-3	TRBD1	CASSSWDRDTDTQYF	TGTGCCAGCAGTTCCTGGGACAGGGATACAGATACGCAGTATTTT
TRBV3-1/TRBV3-2	TRBJ1-5	NA	CASSQDGSGNQPQHF	TGTGCCAGCAGCCAAGACGGGTCGGGCAATCAGCCCCAGCATTTT
TRBV29-1	TRBJ1-3	NA	CSVPDRSGNTIYF	TGCAGCGTCCCCGACAGGTCCGGAAACACCATATATTTT
TRBV11-2	TRBJ2-3	TRBD1	CASSFPYLWTGKKDTQYF	TGTGCCAGCAGCTTCCCTTACCTTTGGACAGGGAAGAAAGATACGCAGTATTTT